The clone carrying this T cell receptor (beta chain) occurred once. Its cognate antigen is unknown. The sample is drawn from a study of cytomegalovirus exposure and HLA in healthy donors. About the research overall: From HLA-typed donors, an early data release held about 85 million unique TCRs.

Overall study results and limits: A likely sequencing artifact accounted for one observed cluster of highly shared sequence variants. Several top significant clusters appeared, in a later analysis, to be linked to common viral pathogens.

PCR used 60 Vbeta primers and 13 Jbeta primers. Libraries were prepared by immunoSEQ multiplex PCR; TCRdb keeps only in-frame clonotypes and omits some of them. The top ten hold 1.5% to 2% of the sample, which has roughly 150,000 clones, about 74% seen once. The V gene's germline CDR1 is MNHNY and CDR2 SVGAGI (reference sequence). With 11 bases clipped from V and 7 bases from J, the junction kept 15 bases outside the gene matches. The CDR3 extends over 16 amino acids. This sequence was found in a woman in her thirties or forties in good health and CMV-seronegative. Sample: PBMCs. J is TRBJ2-2 and V is TRBV6-6; 11 nucleotides line up with TRBD2. Here the CDR3 reads CAAGLAGGTGGGELFF. The CDR3 nucleotides are TGTGCCGCAGGGTTAGCGGGAGGGACCGGGGGCGGGGAGCTGTTTTTT.